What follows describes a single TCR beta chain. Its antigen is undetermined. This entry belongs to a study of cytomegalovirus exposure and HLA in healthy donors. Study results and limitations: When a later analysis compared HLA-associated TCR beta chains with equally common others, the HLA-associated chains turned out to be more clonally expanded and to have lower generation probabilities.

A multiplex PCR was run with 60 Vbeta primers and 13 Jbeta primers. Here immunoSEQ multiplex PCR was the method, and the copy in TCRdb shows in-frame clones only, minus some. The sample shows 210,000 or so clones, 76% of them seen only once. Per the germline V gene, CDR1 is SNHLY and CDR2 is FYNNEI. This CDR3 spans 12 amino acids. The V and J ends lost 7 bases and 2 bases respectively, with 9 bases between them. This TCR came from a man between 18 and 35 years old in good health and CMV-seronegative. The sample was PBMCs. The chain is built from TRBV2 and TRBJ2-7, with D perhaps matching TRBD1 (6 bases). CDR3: CASIAGAYEQYF. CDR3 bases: TGTGCCAGCATCGCAGGGGCCTACGAGCAGTACTTC.